The 17 T cell receptor beta chains presented below share a single source sample, sequenced in a study of T cell changes during pregnancy in multiple sclerosis. The table came from immunoSEQ multiplex PCR; TCRdb's copy has only in-frame clones and leaves some out. Here the sample spans approximately 40,000 clones, just under 95% being singletons. Sequences were derived from CD8+ T cells from peripheral blood mononuclear cells, sampled in the third trimester of pregnancy. These receptors came from a female donor with multiple sclerosis, enrolled in a pregnancy study.

The genes are TRBV19 and TRBJ1-5, with D perhaps matching TRBD1 (5 bases). V was clipped by 2 bases and J by 2 bases, with 10 bases between them. Per the germline V gene, CDR1 is LNHDA and CDR2 is SQIVND (reference sequence). The CDR3 consists of 15 residues. In DNA, the CDR3 is TGTGCCAGTAGTATAATGCAGGGTGGCAATCAGCCCCAGCATTTT. This encodes CASSIMQGGNQPQHF.

The V and J genes are TRBV2 and TRBJ1-2; D possibly corresponds to TRBD1 (5 bases). Between the trimmed V and J ends, which lost 11 bases and 6 bases, there was a span of 22 bases. This CDR3 contains 14 residues. Germline lookup yields CDR1 SNHLY and CDR2 FYNNEI. Written as DNA, the CDR3 is TGTGCCGGAAAACCCCCAGGGCCCCTGGATGGCTACACCTTC. Amino acids: CAGKPPGPLDGYTF.

The rearrangement joins TRBV13 to TRBJ2-1; 7 bases line up with TRBD2. Germline CDR1 is PRHDT and CDR2 is FYEKMQ (reference sequence). The CDR3 loop spans 12 amino acids. V trimming: 3 bases; J trimming: 10 bases; junction bases outside the gene matches: 3. The CDR3 DNA sequence: TGTGCCAGCAGCTTGGGGCGGGGGGAGCAGTTCTTC. Protein sequence: CASSLGRGEQFF.

The chain employs TRBV5-6 and TRBJ1-2; 9 nucleotides agree with TRBD1. The CDR3 loop spans 16 amino acids. Germline V gene sequence: CDR1 SGHDT, CDR2 YYEEEE. The junction had 6 bases not matched to a gene; V was cut back by 0 bases and J by 3 bases. CDR3 residues: CASSLEGTGSYYGYTF. Here the CDR3 DNA reads TGTGCCAGCAGCTTGGAGGGGACAGGGAGTTACTATGGCTACACCTTC.

This clone was picked up one time. This sequence joins TRBV9 and TRBJ2-5; D remains unclear. Looked up from germline, CDR1 is SGDLS and CDR2 is YYNGEE. Deletions cut 0 bases from V and 2 bases from J, with 11 bases between. This CDR3 has 15 amino acids. CDR3 in DNA: TGTGCCAGCAGCGTAGGGGTAGCAGATCAAGAGACCCAGTACTTC. This codes for CASSVGVADQETQYF.

J is TRBJ2-2 and V is TRBV19; 9 positions match TRBD2. The CDR3 runs to 18 residues. The V gene's germline CDR1 is LNHDA and CDR2 SQIVND (reference sequence). V was pared by 3 bases and J by 4 bases, with 12 bases of the junction left unmatched. CDR3 DNA sequence: TGTGCCAGTAGTATTAGGGTTAGCGGGGGAGGATTCACCGGGGAGCTGTTTTTT. It is translated as CASSIRVSGGGFTGELFF.

J is TRBJ2-1 and V is TRBV7-9; TRBD1 aligns across 7 bases. Germline values: CDR1 SEHNR, CDR2 FQNEAQ (reference sequence). The CDR3 totals 14 residues. Trimming took 11 bases from V and 0 from J; bases not matched to a gene: 7. The CDR3 protein is CAGARDSSYNEQFF. The DNA for the CDR3 is TGTGCCGGGGCAAGGGACAGCTCCTACAATGAGCAGTTCTTC. Based on the CDR3 plus reference TRBV7-9 and TRBJ2-1, the full variable domain is DTGVSQNPRHKITKRGQNVTFRCDPISEHNRLYWYRQTLGQGPEFLTYFQNEAQLEKSRLLSDRFSAERPKGSFSTLEIQRTEQGDSAMYLCAGARDSSYNEQFFGPGTRLTVL.

The chain uses TRBV10-1 and TRBJ2-1; D ambiguous. The germline V and J ends were trimmed by 2 bases and 0 bases, with 11 bases remaining between them. The CDR3 length is 16 residues. Germline CDR1 is WNHNN and CDR2 is SYGVQD (reference sequence). The chain's CDR3 is CASSENFLSSYNEQFF. CDR3 nucleotides: TGCGCCAGCAGTGAGAACTTCCTAAGCTCCTACAATGAGCAGTTCTTC.

In this sample, this clone turned up once. This chain connects TRBV13 to TRBJ1-1; maybe TRBD1 (6 bases). Germline lookup yields CDR1 PRHDT and CDR2 FYEKMQ (reference sequence). The CDR3 runs 12 residues. Trimming cost V 3 bases and J 6 bases, with 8 bases left between them. Here the CDR3 reads CASSFRGAEAFF. The DNA of the CDR3 is TGTGCCAGCAGCTTCAGGGGCGCTGAAGCTTTCTTT.

The chain combines TRBV7-9 with TRBJ1-4; D gene ambiguous. Germline CDR1 SEHNR, CDR2 FQNEAQ (reference sequence). The CDR3 is made up of 16 amino acids. The V end was cut by 3 bases, the J end by 4 bases, with 15 bases between. DNA for the CDR3: TGTGCCAGCAGCTTTTTTGAAAACTCCCATAATGAAAAACTGTTTTTT. Its protein is CASSFFENSHNEKLFF.

The chain uses TRBV2 and TRBJ1-1; tentatively, D is TRBD1 (5 bases). The CDR3 contains 18 residues. V gave up 3 bases and J gave up 2 bases, with 22 bases separating them. Per the germline V gene, CDR1 is SNHLY and CDR2 is FYNNEI. The CDR3 is CASSDPLSGWGGNTEAFF. CDR3 DNA sequence: TGTGCCAGCAGTGATCCCTTAAGTGGATGGGGGGGAAACACTGAAGCTTTCTTT.

The chain links TRBV6-4 to TRBJ2-3, with TRBD2 matching over 11 bases. V shed 5 bases and J 1 base; nucleotides not matched to a gene: 5. This CDR3 has 16 residues. Germline V gives CDR1 MRHNA, CDR2 SNTAGT. CDR3 nucleotides: TGTGCCAGCAGTACAACACTAGCGGGGGGCACAGATACGCAGTATTTT. It encodes CASSTTLAGGTDTQYF.

This clone was counted once. The chain combines TRBV4-1 with TRBJ2-7; TRBD2 matches 7 bases. After removal of 0 bases from V and 6 bases from J, the junction contained 8 bases not matched to a gene. The CDR3 consists of 15 residues. The germline CDR1 and CDR2 sequences are MGHRA and YSYEKL. The CDR3 region has the DNA TGCGCCAGCAGCCAAGATCCGGGAGGTGTCGCCGAGCAGTACTTC. It translates to CASSQDPGGVAEQYF.

The chain recombines TRBV7-9 with TRBJ2-7, with 8 bases fitting TRBD2. CDR1 is SEHNR, CDR2 FQNEAQ, per germline (reference sequence). CDR3 length equals 15 residues. J lost 2 bases, V lost 4 bases, and 7 bases had no gene match. The CDR3 sequence is CASSSELAEAYEQYF. The CDR3 DNA reads TGTGCCAGCAGCTCAGAACTAGCGGAAGCCTACGAGCAGTACTTC. The full variable domain, rest sourced from reference TRBV7-9 and TRBJ2-7, is DTGVSQNPRHKITKRGQNVTFRCDPISEHNRLYWYRQTLGQGPEFLTYFQNEAQLEKSRLLSDRFSAERPKGSFSTLEIQRTEQGDSAMYLCASSSELAEAYEQYFGPGTRLTVT.

This chain connects TRBV4-1 to TRBJ1-5, with D possibly TRBD1 on 5 matching bases. Per germline, CDR1 MGHRA and CDR2 YSYEKL. CDR3 length: 17 residues. V was cut by 0 bases and J by 0 bases, with 12 bases left in between. Here the CDR3 reads CASSQEVDTYSNQPQHF. The DNA for the CDR3 is TGCGCCAGCAGCCAAGAGGTGGACACATATAGCAATCAGCCCCAGCATTTT.

The rearrangement joins TRBV5-5 to TRBJ1-1; 7 bases fit TRBD1. Germline CDR1 and CDR2: SGHKS and YYEKEE (reference sequence). The junction had 12 bases not matched to a gene; V was cut back by 4 bases and J by 3 bases. The CDR3 is made up of 16 amino acids. The CDR3 bases are TGTGCCAGCAGCATCGACAGGGAAGCATATGACACTGAAGCTTTCTTT. It translates to CASSIDREAYDTEAFF.

The chain recombines TRBV19 with TRBJ1-5; TRBD1 is a possible D gene (5 bases). Germline lookup yields CDR1 LNHDA and CDR2 SQIVND (reference sequence). Trimming took off 0 bases at V and 2 bases at J, with 14 bases between the two ends. The CDR3 contains 17 residues. As DNA, the CDR3 is TGTGCCAGTAGTATAGAAGGGGCCAGGATCGGCAATCAGCCCCAGCATTTT. This codes for CASSIEGARIGNQPQHF.